This T cell receptor (beta chain) was captured by sequencing in a study of cytotoxic CD8 clonotypes in ibrutinib-treated CLL. Per the germline V gene, CDR1 is SGHVS and CDR2 is FQNEAQ. The CDR3 loop spans 17 amino acids. With 5 bases clipped from V and 0 bases from J, the junction kept 11 bases outside the gene matches. TCRdb's table, derived via immunoSEQ multiplex PCR, lists solely in-frame clones and lacks some. The sample records more than 75,000 clones, more than 70% being singletons. Study-wide results and limits: Before falling back toward baseline at progression, clonality had risen at the time of ibrutinib response. Sampling times (in sustained-remission versus progressing patients) were not the same.

Points on this clone: What it binds is unknown.

The receptor's source is a human donor with chronic lymphocytic leukemia. This material consisted of PBMCs, taken after 24 months of ibrutinib treatment. This sequence joins TRBV7-8 and TRBJ2-7; TRBD1 matches at 9 bases. CDR3 in amino acids: CASSQNSGTGPSYEQYF. CDR3 in DNA: TGTGCCAGCAGCCAAAATTCCGGGACAGGGCCCTCCTACGAGCAGTACTTC.